These 24 T cell receptor beta chains were sequenced from one sample in a study of vaccination and CD4 T cells after COVID-19. Treatment: roughly 11-day PBMC culture with coronavirus spike peptide pools or control peptides (ViraFEST assay). Their antigens are not known. The Oncomine TCR Beta short-read assay was what sequenced the DNA obtained from cultured CD4+ T cells. Using its own MiXCR run on the PCR reads, TCRdb lists one record per CDR3 protein. Of approximately 20,000 distinct CDR3 sequences detected, under 30% appear once; the ten largest clones hold around 7.9%. Sequenced material: cultured CD4+ T cells from blood. The receptor set was obtained from a human donor with COVID-19.

In this sample, this clonotype turned up a few times. The CDR3, as DNA: TGTGCCAGCAGCTCAGGGGACAGGGCTGATAGTGAGCAGTTCTTC. This gives the protein CASSSGDRADSEQFF. This chain joins TRBV5-4 and TRBJ2-1, with TRBD1 identical over 9 bases. This CDR3 contains 15 residues. Looked up from germline, CDR1 is SGHNT and CDR2 is YYREEE (reference sequence). J was trimmed by 9 bases and V by 3 bases; bases with no gene match: 10.

The V call is TRBV12-5, the J call TRBJ2-2; 10 bases match TRBD1. This CDR3 has 15 residues. Germline-derived CDR1 and CDR2 are LGHNT and FRNRAP. J was trimmed by 3 bases and V by 6 bases; bases with no gene match: 4. DNA of the CDR3: TGTGCTAGTGGCCCGGGACAGGGGCACACCGGGGAGCTGTTTTTT. Protein: CASGPGQGHTGELFF.

This clonotype was seen a few times. The chain has TRBV28 and TRBJ2-7, with D tentatively TRBD1 (5 bases). Germline loops: CDR1 MDHEN, CDR2 SYDVKM. CDR3 length equals 10 residues. The V end was cut by 7 bases, the J end by 6 bases, with 7 bases between. CDR3 amino acids: CASKDSEQYF. CDR3 in DNA: TGTGCCAGCAAAGACAGCGAGCAGTACTTC.

This clonotype was seen a few times. The J gene is TRBJ1-2, the V gene TRBV7-2; 10 nucleotides match TRBD1. Looked up from germline, CDR1 is SGHTA and CDR2 is FQGNSA. The V segment lost 4 bases and the J segment 5 bases; nucleotides outside the gene matches: 7. CDR3 length equals 15 residues. In nucleotides, the CDR3 is TGTGCCAGCAGCTCACGACAGGGGGCTCGGTATGGCTACACCTTC. Translated: CASSSRQGARYGYTF.

Only a few counts were recorded for this clonotype. The rearrangement uses TRBV6-5 and TRBJ2-5; D may be TRBD1 (6 bases). The CDR3 has 14 residues. V was trimmed by 4 bases and J by 0 bases, leaving 9 bases between them. CDR1 MNHEY and CDR2 SVGAGI come from the germline V gene. CDR3 region: CASSSTGNQETQYF. The CDR3 nucleotides are TGTGCCAGCAGTTCTACAGGGAACCAAGAGACCCAGTACTTC.

The V and J genes are TRBV20-1 and TRBJ1-4; no definite D call. The CDR3 loop spans 11 amino acids. V lost 3 bases and J 4 bases, leaving 3 bases between the germline ends. Germline V gene sequence: CDR1 DFQATT, CDR2 SNEGSKA (reference sequence). CDR3 sequence reads: CSARSNEKLFF. The CDR3 DNA reads as TGCAGTGCTAGGAGTAATGAAAAACTGTTTTTT.

This chain joins TRBV6-5 and TRBJ2-7, with 7 nucleotides matching TRBD1. The CDR3 is made up of 14 amino acids. Trimming removed 0 bases from V and 8 bases from J; junction bases left unmatched: 7. Germline loops: CDR1 MNHEY, CDR2 SVGAGI. This CDR3 reads CASSYSKKTGKQYF. The CDR3, as DNA: TGTGCCAGCAGTTACTCGAAGAAGACAGGGAAGCAGTACTTC.

The rearrangement uses TRBV12-5 and TRBJ1-1; tentative D call: TRBD1 (6 bases). The CDR3 is made up of 12 amino acids. V gave up 6 bases and J gave up 7 bases, with 12 bases separating them. Germline CDR1 and CDR2: LGHNT and FRNRAP. Here the CDR3 DNA reads TGTGCTAGTGGAAAAAGCAGGGGTGAAGCTTTCTTT. Its translation: CASGKSRGEAFF.

As concerns this clonotype: Germline and junction disagree at one end, which may indicate a read error. The chain uses TRBV28 and TRBJ1-6; no clear D. Germline CDR1 MDHEN, CDR2 SYDVKM. This CDR3 is 13 amino acids long. The CDR3 bases are TGTGCCAGCAGGACACCTCCGAATTCATCCCTCCACTTT. It yields the protein CASRTPPNSSLHF.

Judged by abundance, this clonotype is medium-sized. CDR3 protein: CSARRTEPTDTQYF. The DNA for the CDR3 is TGCAGTGCTAGAAGGACAGAACCCACAGATACGCAGTATTTT. The chain links TRBV20-1 to TRBJ2-3, with a possible D match to TRBD1 (6 bases). The CDR3 consists of 14 residues. The germline V and J ends were trimmed by 2 bases and 2 bases, with 11 bases remaining between them. Germline CDR1 DFQATT, CDR2 SNEGSKA (reference sequence).

This clonotype is medium-sized (0.01 to 0.1%). This sequence joins TRBV6-1 and TRBJ1-1; a possible D gene is TRBD1 (5 bases). Germline lookup yields CDR1 MNHNS and CDR2 SASEGT. The CDR3 consists of 14 residues. V was shortened by 6 bases and J by 4 bases, with 15 bases between the two germline ends. The CDR3 here is CASREQGGSTEAFF. The CDR3 DNA reads as TGTGCCAGCAGGGAGCAGGGTGGGAGCACTGAAGCTTTCTTT.

Relative to its sample, this clonotype is medium-sized. The chain combines TRBV27 with TRBJ1-2, with D perhaps TRBD1 (6 bases). Germline V gives CDR1 MNHEY, CDR2 SMNVEV (reference sequence). V lost 10 bases, J lost 8 bases, and 23 bases lay in between. The CDR3 is 14 amino acids. The DNA for the CDR3 is TGTGCCACACATCCTGGGGGGGGCGCGGGGGGCTACACCTTC. Amino acids: CATHPGGGAGGYTF.

This clonotype is medium-sized by share. This chain links TRBV6-2 or TRBV6-3 with TRBJ1-2, with D maybe TRBD1 (5 bases). The germline V and J ends were trimmed by 6 bases and 4 bases, with 15 bases remaining between them. This CDR3 comprises 14 residues. Germline V gene lookup returns CDR1 MNHEY and CDR2 SVGEGT. This CDR3 reads CASSPGRTTYGYTF. The CDR3 DNA reads TGTGCCAGCAGCCCGGGACGGACAACCTATGGCTACACCTTC.

This clonotype was observed a handful of times. The rearrangement links TRBV6-1 to TRBJ1-2; D ambiguous. Germline V gene data show CDR1 as MNHNS and CDR2 as SASEGT. V lost 10 bases, J lost 3 bases, and 12 bases lay in between. The CDR3 extends over 12 amino acids. In DNA, the CDR3 is TGTGCCACTTCCCACTTCTACTATGGCTACACCTTC. This encodes CATSHFYYGYTF.

The chain is built from TRBV3-1 and TRBJ2-7, with 8 bases that match TRBD2. Germline lookup yields CDR1 LGHDT and CDR2 YNNKEL (reference sequence). V gave up 4 bases and J gave up 3 bases; unmatched junction bases: 11. The CDR3 totals 16 residues. CDR3 loop: CASSPKERLAGYEQYF. DNA for the CDR3: TGTGCCAGCAGCCCCAAAGAGCGGCTAGCGGGCTACGAGCAGTACTTC.

This clonotype qualifies as medium-sized. The gene calls are TRBV24-1 and TRBJ1-2, with TRBD1 as a possible D gene (5 bases). V was pared by 2 bases and J by 11 bases, with 8 bases between. Germline lookup yields CDR1 KGHDR and CDR2 SFDVKD. This CDR3 spans 11 amino acids. CDR3 protein: CATSDSGEYTF. The CDR3 nucleotides are TGTGCCACCAGTGATTCGGGGGAGTACACCTTC.

This sequence joins TRBV20-1 and TRBJ2-1; a weak D match, TRBD2 (5 bases). The CDR3 has 13 residues. Looked up from germline, CDR1 is DFQATT and CDR2 is SNEGSKA (reference sequence). Trimming took off 6 bases at V and 7 bases at J, with 16 bases between the two ends. The CDR3, as DNA: TGCAGTGCCCCACTAGGTGGGCCAAATGAGCAGTTCTTC. Translated: CSAPLGGPNEQFF.

This clonotype was observed a handful of times. The CDR3 coding sequence is TGTGCCAGCAGCTCCAGGGACACGGCATTATTTAATTCACCCCTCCACTTT. Translating gives CASSSRDTALFNSPLHF. The chain combines TRBV7-9 with TRBJ1-6; D is perhaps TRBD1 (6 bases). V was clipped by 4 bases and J by 6 bases, with 19 bases between them. There are 17 residues in the CDR3. CDR1 and CDR2 (germline): SEHNR, FQNEAQ (reference sequence).

This clonotype occurred a few times. J is TRBJ2-3 and V is TRBV2; D tentatively reads TRBD1 or TRBD2 (5 bases each). The CDR3 is made up of 12 amino acids. CDR1 and CDR2 from the germline V gene are SNHLY and FYNNEI. V lost 6 bases, J lost 2 bases, and 6 bases lay in between. The CDR3 bases are TGTGCCAGCAGAGGGACCACAGATACGCAGTATTTT. This translates into CASRGTTDTQYF.

The genes are TRBV7-2 and TRBJ1-2, with no clear D. The CDR3 has 13 amino acids. V dropped 5 bases and J dropped 5 bases, with 12 bases sitting between them. Per germline, CDR1 SGHTA and CDR2 FQGNSA. The CDR3 nucleotides read TGTGCCAGCAGCGAACCCCCGGCATATGGCTACACCTTC. Its translation: CASSEPPAYGYTF.

The chain employs TRBV6-5 and TRBJ2-7; 8 bases map to TRBD1. V lost 2 bases, J lost 6 bases, and 18 bases stayed unmatched. The CDR3 runs to 18 residues. Germline V CDR1 and CDR2: MNHEY, SVGAGI. The CDR3 DNA reads as TGTGCCAGCAGTTACCTCTCGGCAGGGGGCTTGACGGAAAGCGAGCAGTACTTC. It specifies CASSYLSAGGLTESEQYF.

The count of this clonotype is one. J is TRBJ2-7 and V is TRBV7-8; TRBD1 aligns across 7 bases. This CDR3 region has 13 residues. Germline values: CDR1 SGHVS, CDR2 FQNEAQ. Trimming took 5 bases from V and 2 from J; bases not matched to a gene: 3. The CDR3 loop is CASSTDRAYEQYF. Here the CDR3 DNA reads TGTGCCAGCAGCACCGACAGGGCCTACGAGCAGTACTTC.

The chain uses TRBV7-2 and TRBJ2-7; D possibly corresponds to TRBD2 (6 bases). The CDR3 sequence is 14 residues long. The ends were cut back, 8 bases at V and 5 bases at J, with 19 bases in the middle. CDR1 is SGHTA, CDR2 FQGNSA, per germline. The CDR3 loop reads CASVSGPTWHEQYF. The DNA of the CDR3 is TGTGCCAGCGTGAGCGGGCCGACCTGGCACGAGCAGTACTTC.

The chain joins TRBV25-1 to TRBJ1-1, with 7 bases fitting TRBD1. Germline CDR1 reads MGHDK; CDR2 reads SYGVNS. The length of the CDR3 is 15 residues. V shed 6 bases, J shed 5 bases, and the junction held 12 bases outside the gene matches. CDR3 residues: CASSAPQGRYTEAFF. As DNA, the CDR3 is TGTGCCAGCAGCGCCCCACAGGGGAGGTATACTGAAGCTTTCTTT.